The present TCR beta chain was sequenced within a study of OX40 agonist ivuxolimab in advanced cancers. Study results and caveats: CD8+ T cells were the subset that, on average, had more expanded clones than CD4+.

This clone appeared once. Its antigen is unidentified. Data came from immunoSEQ multiplex PCR; TCRdb stores just in-frame clones and leaves some out. The table records about 76,000 clones, 80% to 90% of them present only once. The sequenced sample was CD4+ or CD8+ T cells sorted from blood, obtained in a trial of the OX40 agonist ivuxolimab. This TCR was recovered from an adult with an advanced solid tumor such as melanoma, head and neck, liver or kidney cancer.

CDR3 in amino acids: CASSSGLAGGKAGELFF. CDR3 sequence (DNA): TGTGCCAGCAGCTCGGGACTAGCGGGGGGGAAGGCCGGGGAGCTGTTTTTT. The chain recombines TRBV11-2 with TRBJ2-2, with TRBD2 matching over 16 bases. The germline V gene has CDR1 SGHAT and CDR2 FQNNGV. This CDR3 contains 17 residues. Trimming cost V 4 bases and J 6 bases; bases outside gene matches: 5.